These T cell receptor beta chains were read from a single sample in a study of regulatory and conventional T cells in RAG deficiency. Produced via immunoSEQ multiplex PCR; TCRdb's table is partial and in-frame only. The sample lists just over 30,000 clones, about 96% seen once, with roughly 0.35% in the top ten. These data also featured in a second study, about regulatory T cells.

Specimen: CD25- CD4+ T cells sorted from blood. These receptors were taken from a human donor in good health. The conserved cysteine and the conserved F or W are not part of the CDR3 here.

V gene	J gene	CDR3 protein
TRBV5-5	TRBJ2-7	ASSLKGLQGPRSYEQY
TRBV5-1	TRBJ2-4	ASTQGMFLAKNIQY
TRBV19	TRBJ2-1	ATSNLAGVYNEQF
TRBV30	TRBJ2-7	AWRADSYEQY
TRBV11-2	TRBJ2-7	ASSPPGLTYSYEQY
TRBV25-1	TRBJ2-1	ASSDRLGRQQF
TRBV5-1	TRBJ1-1	ASGIRASGVGNTEAF
TRBV5-1	TRBJ1-4	ASSSTGDRVEKLF
TRBV12-1	TRBJ2-1	ASSFVGWFPEAGGQDYYNEQF
TRBV5-1	TRBJ2-3	ASSSGTSTDTQY
TRBV5-1	TRBJ1-3	ASSLHAIGADLGVTIY
TRBV29-1	TRBJ2-7	SVSSGFSYEQY
TRBV9	TRBJ2-2	ASSALAGGVLGELF
TRBV15	TRBJ2-1	ATSRKLAGGSNEQF
TRBV4-1	TRBJ1-5	ASSQEGGSRPPQH